The 2 T cell receptor beta chains given below trace back to one sample, sequenced in a study of blood T cells in healthy people across ages. Combining a sample-barcoded 5' primer with a J-beta primer mix, a second PCR ran for roughly 6 to 12 cycles. TCRdb redid the calling of the 5' RACE reads with MiXCR, one entry per CDR3 protein. The sample yields fewer than 2,000,000 distinct CDR3 sequences, about two fifths seen once. The specimen sequenced was blood. The receptors were sampled from a human donor in good health.

This clonotype appeared a few times. The chain links TRBV5-1 to TRBJ2-1, with D hard to call. CDR3 length: 12 amino acids. Trimming removed 0 bases from V and 13 bases from J, with 11 bases in between. The V gene's germline CDR1 is SGHRS and CDR2 YFSETQ. The CDR3 loop is CASSLVGRDQFF. In nucleotides, the CDR3 is TGCGCCAGCAGCTTGGTCGGTAGGGATCAGTTCTTC.

The V call is TRBV5-4, the J call TRBJ1-2, with D maybe TRBD1 (6 bases). Germline V gene lookup returns CDR1 SGHNT and CDR2 YYREEE (reference sequence). This CDR3 comprises 16 residues. The V end lost 7 bases, the J end lost 5 bases, and 24 bases lay between the germline ends. This CDR3 reads CASGGGGMVAYYGYTF. CDR3 nucleotide sequence: TGTGCCAGCGGAGGGGGAGGAATGGTAGCTTATTATGGCTACACCTTC.